The clone carrying this TCR beta chain has at least ten counts. Trimming pared 2 bases from V and 0 bases from J, leaving 8 bases between. Germline CDR1 is SGHTA and CDR2 is FQGNSA. The CDR3 spans 14 residues. This record comes from a study of T cell repertoires in cytomegalovirus infection. One entry per CDR3 protein, called by TCRdb with MiXCR from the reads. The sample includes 250,000 to 300,000 distinct CDR3 sequences, roughly a quarter of them seen just once. This clonotype was sampled from a human donor in good health (CMV status not recorded). Some clones in this sample may be carry-over from other donors' samples. Sequencing used PBMCs. This chain connects TRBV7-2 to TRBJ2-7; unclear D gene. The DNA for the CDR3 is TGTGCCAGCAGCTTACGGACGGACTCCTACGAGCAGTACTTC. Residues: CASSLRTDSYEQYF.